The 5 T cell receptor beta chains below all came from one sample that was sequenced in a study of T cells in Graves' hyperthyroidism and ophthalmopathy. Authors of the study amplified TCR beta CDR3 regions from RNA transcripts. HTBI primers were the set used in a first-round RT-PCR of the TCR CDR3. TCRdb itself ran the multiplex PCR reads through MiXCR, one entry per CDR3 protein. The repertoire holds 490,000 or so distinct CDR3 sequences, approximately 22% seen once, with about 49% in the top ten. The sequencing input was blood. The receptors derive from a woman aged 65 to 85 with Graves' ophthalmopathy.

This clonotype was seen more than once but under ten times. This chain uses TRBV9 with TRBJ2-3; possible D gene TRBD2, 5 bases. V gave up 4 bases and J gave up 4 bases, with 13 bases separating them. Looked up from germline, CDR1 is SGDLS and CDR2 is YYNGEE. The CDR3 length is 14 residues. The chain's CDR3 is CASSSGRESDTQYF. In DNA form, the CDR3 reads TGTGCCAGCAGCAGCGGCCGGGAATCAGATACGCAGTATTTT.

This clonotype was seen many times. The CDR3 loop is CASSQLTGGTEAFF. The CDR3 DNA reads as TGTGCCAGCAGCCAGCTTACCGGGGGAACTGAAGCTTTCTTT. The chain couples TRBV3-1 to TRBJ1-1; tentative D call: TRBD1 (5 bases). Trimming took off 3 bases at V and 5 bases at J, with 13 bases between the two ends. CDR1 and CDR2 from the germline V gene are LGHDT and YNNKEL (reference sequence). The CDR3 is made up of 14 amino acids.

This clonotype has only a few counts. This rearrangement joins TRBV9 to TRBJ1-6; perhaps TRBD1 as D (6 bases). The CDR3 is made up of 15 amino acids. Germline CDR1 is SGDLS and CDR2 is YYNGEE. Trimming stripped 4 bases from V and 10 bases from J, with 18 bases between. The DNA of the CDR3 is TGTGCCAGCAGCCCAGGAGAGGCAGGGGTCTCACCCCTCCACTTT. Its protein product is CASSPGEAGVSPLHF.

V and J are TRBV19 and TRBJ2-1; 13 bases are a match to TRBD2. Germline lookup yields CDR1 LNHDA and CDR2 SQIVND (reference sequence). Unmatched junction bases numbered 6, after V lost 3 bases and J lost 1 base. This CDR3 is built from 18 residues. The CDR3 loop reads CASSMALAGGPSYNEQFF. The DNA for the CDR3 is TGTGCCAGTAGTATGGCACTAGCGGGAGGGCCATCCTACAATGAGCAGTTCTTC.

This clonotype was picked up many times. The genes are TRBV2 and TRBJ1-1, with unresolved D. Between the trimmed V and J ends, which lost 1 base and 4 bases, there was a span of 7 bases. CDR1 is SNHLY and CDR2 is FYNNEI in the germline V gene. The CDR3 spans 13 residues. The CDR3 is CASSEVGLTEAFF. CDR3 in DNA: TGTGCCAGCAGTGAAGTAGGACTCACTGAAGCTTTCTTT.